The subject of this entry is one T cell receptor (beta chain). What it binds is not known. The entry originates in a study of human T cells and chemical hapten exposure. General study findings and limits: Correlating positively with patch test score were the PT1 expanded TCR counts.

MiXCR, run by TCRdb on the RACE reads, gives a single entry per CDR3 protein. The sample contains roughly 200,000 distinct CDR3 sequences, under 25% of which appear only once. The time point was: patch test 3, about 24 weeks after DPC sensitization. Treatment specified: therapeutic diphenylcyclopropenone sensitization with weekly scalp DPC. This CDR3 spans 15 amino acids. V lost 2 bases and J 0 bases, leaving 9 bases between the germline ends. Germline lookup yields CDR1 SGHRS and CDR2 YFSETQ. The clonotype comes from a woman aged 40-49 years with alopecia areata. Some clones in this sample may be carry-over from other donors' samples. Specimen: whole blood, collected in connection with sensitization to the hapten diphenylcyclopropenone (DPC). The chain carries TRBV5-1 and TRBJ1-3; D unclear. CDR3 nucleotides: TGCGCCAGCAGCTTAGAGAGCATCTCTGGAAACACCATATATTTT. This gives the protein CASSLESISGNTIYF. The full variable domain, in which reference TRBV5-1 and TRBJ1-3 provide the parts outside the CDR3, is KAGVTQTPRYLIKTRGQQVTLSCSPISGHRSVSWYQQTPGQGLQFLFEYFSETQRNKGNFPGRFSGRQFSNSRSEMNVSTLELGDSALYLCASSLESISGNTIYFGEGSWLTVV.